These 13 T cell receptor beta chains share one sample of origin, sequenced in a study of neurological immune-mediated disorders. TCRdb independently ran MiXCR on the 5' RACE reads; one entry per CDR3 protein. The table lists 65,000 to 75,000 distinct CDR3 sequences, around 5% of them singletons. The specimen sequenced was PBMCs. These receptors all come from a woman in her seventies with multiple sclerosis.

V and J are TRBV20-1 and TRBJ1-2; 7 nucleotides match TRBD1. After removal of 0 bases from V and 6 bases from J, the junction contained 4 bases not matched to a gene. Germline V CDR1 and CDR2: DFQATT, SNEGSKA (reference sequence). The CDR3 totals 13 residues. The CDR3 here is CSARDLGQNGYTF. In DNA form, the CDR3 reads TGCAGTGCTAGAGATTTGGGACAGAATGGCTACACCTTC.

This clonotype was picked up many times. The J gene is TRBJ1-1, the V gene TRBV7-9; 7 bases fit TRBD1. V lost 5 bases and J lost 5; bases outside the gene matches: 8. The CDR3 covers 14 residues. Germline CDR1 SEHNR, CDR2 FQNEAQ (reference sequence). The CDR3 DNA reads as TGTGCCAGCAGCCCGGGACAGTTCGTGACTGAAGCTTTCTTT. This translates into CASSPGQFVTEAFF.

This clonotype has a count of ten or more. CDR3 amino acids: CASSLDHYGYTF. The CDR3 region has the DNA TGTGCCAGCAGCTTGGATCACTATGGCTACACCTTC. J is TRBJ1-2 and V is TRBV5-5; D is unresolved. The V gene's germline CDR1 is SGHKS and CDR2 YYEKEE (reference sequence). V was pared by 0 bases and J by 3 bases, with 3 bases between. There are 12 residues in the CDR3.

This clonotype has a count of ten or more. V is TRBV6-1 and J is TRBJ2-7; the D gene is possibly TRBD1 (6 bases). Germline CDR1 and CDR2: MNHNS and SASEGT. There are 14 residues in the CDR3. Trimming pared 4 bases from V and 0 bases from J, leaving 10 bases between. The CDR3 loop reads CASSVPDSSYEQYF. CDR3 DNA sequence: TGTGCCAGCAGTGTTCCGGACAGCTCCTACGAGCAGTACTTC.

At least ten counts were recorded for this clonotype. The chain couples TRBV7-6 to TRBJ2-7; the match to TRBD2 covers 14 bases. The J segment lost 2 bases and the V segment lost 4 bases, leaving 4 bases of the junction unmatched. Germline lookup yields CDR1 SGHVS and CDR2 FNYEAQ. The CDR3 spans 16 residues. The CDR3 sequence is CASSSGTSGSPYEQYF. In DNA form, the CDR3 reads TGTGCCAGCAGCTCCGGGACTAGCGGGAGTCCCTACGAGCAGTACTTC.

This clonotype was counted ten times or more. The chain uses TRBV20-1 and TRBJ2-7; 9 positions agree with TRBD2. After removal of 1 base from V and 1 base from J, the junction contained 5 bases not matched to a gene. The CDR3 contains 15 residues. The germline CDR1 and CDR2 sequences are DFQATT and SNEGSKA (reference sequence). As DNA, the CDR3 is TGCAGTGCTAGAGGGTCTAGCGGGACTTCCTACGAGCAGTACTTC. Translated: CSARGSSGTSYEQYF.

The sample holds many counts of this clonotype. The chain employs TRBV20-1 and TRBJ2-7; D uncertain. The CDR3 extends over 11 amino acids. CDR1 is DFQATT and CDR2 is SNEGSKA in the germline V gene (reference sequence). The ends were cut back, 1 base at V and 9 bases at J, with 10 bases in the middle. This CDR3 reads CSARVSNAQYF. In DNA, the CDR3 is TGCAGTGCTAGAGTCAGTAATGCGCAGTACTTC.

This clonotype was detected many times. The CDR3 region is CSAEDRANYGYTF. The CDR3 DNA reads TGCAGCGCCGAGGACAGGGCTAACTATGGCTACACCTTC. The chain carries TRBV29-1 and TRBJ1-2, with 8 bases lining up with TRBD1. CDR3 size: 13 residues. Germline V gene lookup returns CDR1 SQVTM and CDR2 ANQGSEA. V was clipped by 7 bases and J by 0 bases; unmatched bases: 4. Filled out from reference TRBV29-1 and TRBJ1-2, the complete variable domain reads SAVISQKPSRDICQRGTSLTIQCQVDSQVTMMFWYRQQPGQSLTLIATANQGSEATYESGFVIDKFPISRPNLTFSTLTVSNMSPEDSSIYLCSAEDRANYGYTFGSGTRLTVV.

The chain couples TRBV5-1 to TRBJ2-3, with TRBD1 as a possible D gene (5 bases). Trimming cost V 7 bases and J 3 bases, with 15 bases left between them. The CDR3 spans 14 residues. CDR1 and CDR2 (germline): SGHRS, YFSETQ. The CDR3 DNA reads as TGCGCCAGCTGTAGGGGTGGAAGGACAGATACGCAGTATTTT. This codes for CASCRGGRTDTQYF.

At least ten counts were recorded for this clonotype. The rearrangement links TRBV7-2 to TRBJ2-5; TRBD2 matches 9 bases. The CDR3 has 14 residues. J gave up 4 bases and V 6 bases, and 6 bases lay outside the gene matches. The V gene's germline CDR1 is SGHTA and CDR2 FQGNSA. CDR3 bases: TGTGCCAGCAGTCCTAGCGGGATAAGAGAGACCCAGTACTTC. Translated: CASSPSGIRETQYF.

This clonotype was counted many times. J is TRBJ1-2 and V is TRBV4-3; D gene ambiguous. Germline lookup yields CDR1 LGHNA and CDR2 YSLEER. V dropped 0 bases and J dropped 8 bases, with 10 bases sitting between them. CDR3 size: 13 residues. CDR3 region: CASSQDRVEGYTF. The DNA of the CDR3 is TGCGCCAGCAGCCAAGATCGGGTGGAGGGCTACACCTTC.

The genes are TRBV18 and TRBJ2-7, with TRBD2 matching 9 bases. The length of the CDR3 is 15 residues. Germline V gives CDR1 KGHSH, CDR2 LQKENI. V lost 6 bases, J lost 6 bases, and 12 bases stayed unmatched. In DNA, the CDR3 is TGTGCCAGCTCTTTATACCCCGGGACTAGCCGCGAGCAGTACTTC. It is translated as CASSLYPGTSREQYF.

In its sample, this clonotype was seen many times. The J gene is TRBJ2-3, the V gene TRBV13, with D hard to call. Deletions cut 1 base from V and 2 bases from J, with 13 bases between. The CDR3 extends over 16 amino acids. Germline CDR1 PRHDT, CDR2 FYEKMQ (reference sequence). CDR3 nucleotide sequence: TGTGCCAGCAGCTTAGACCGTCTACCGGTCACAGATACGCAGTATTTT. Amino acids: CASSLDRLPVTDTQYF.